These 21 T cell receptor beta chains share one sample of origin, sequenced in a study of blood T cells in healthy people across ages. Together with a sample-barcoded 5' primer, a J-beta primer mix was included in a second PCR lasting about 6 to 12 cycles. TCRdb ran MiXCR on the 5' RACE reads and lists one entry per CDR3 protein. The table records about 1.7 million distinct CDR3 sequences, about 30% of them present only once. The sequencing input was blood. These receptors all come from a woman aged 25 to 45 in good health.

This clonotype was detected many times. This rearrangement joins TRBV11-2 to TRBJ2-4; 7 nucleotides align to TRBD1. Germline loops: CDR1 SGHAT, CDR2 FQNNGV. This CDR3 has 16 amino acids. The V gene end was trimmed by 5 bases and the J gene end by 0 bases; junction bases not matched to a gene: 7. The CDR3 region has the DNA TGTGCCAGCAGCCTGAGGACAGGAATAGCCAAAAACATTCAGTACTTC. Translated, it gives CASSLRTGIAKNIQYF.

This clonotype has just a few counts. The V call is TRBV25-1, the J call TRBJ2-7; 8 bases are shared with TRBD1. V lost 1 base and J lost 2; bases outside the gene matches: 4. Per the germline V gene, CDR1 is MGHDK and CDR2 is SYGVNS. CDR3 length: 15 amino acids. DNA of the CDR3: TGTGCCAGCAGTGAATTGGACAGGGCCCCCTACGAGCAGTACTTC. Translated, it gives CASSELDRAPYEQYF.

The rearrangement uses TRBV28 and TRBJ1-2, with D unclear. CDR1 and CDR2 (germline): MDHEN, SYDVKM. Trimming removed 9 bases from V and 0 bases from J, with 8 bases in between. The CDR3 has 12 amino acids. The CDR3 reads CASTGANYGYTF. The CDR3 DNA is TGTGCCAGTACCGGGGCTAACTATGGCTACACCTTC.

The gene calls are TRBV5-1 and TRBJ2-7, with D possibly being TRBD1 (6 bases). The CDR3 runs to 17 residues. Germline-derived CDR1 and CDR2 are SGHRS and YFSETQ. The V end was cut by 2 bases, the J end by 2 bases, with 20 bases between. This CDR3 reads CASSFGSGQGRTYEQYF. In DNA form, the CDR3 reads TGCGCCAGCAGCTTTGGAAGTGGGCAGGGGCGAACCTACGAGCAGTACTTC.

The chain couples TRBV7-9 to TRBJ2-5; no firm D call. Per the germline V gene, CDR1 is SEHNR and CDR2 is FQNEAQ (reference sequence). The CDR3 has 16 residues. Trimming took off 5 bases at V and 5 bases at J, with 21 bases between the two ends. CDR3: CASSKTTGALEETQYF. The DNA of the CDR3 is TGTGCCAGCAGCAAAACTACCGGAGCCCTCGAGGAGACCCAGTACTTC.

The chain is built from TRBV2 and TRBJ2-1, with TRBD2 as a possible D gene (7 bases). The germline V and J ends were trimmed by 6 bases and 4 bases, with 16 bases remaining between them. The CDR3 sequence is 15 residues long. Germline CDR1 and CDR2: SNHLY and FYNNEI. The CDR3 DNA reads TGTGCCAGCAGGTACAGGGAGGGGGTATACAATGAGCAGTTCTTC. Its translation is CASRYREGVYNEQFF.

Ten or more counts support this clonotype. This rearrangement joins TRBV12-3 or TRBV12-4 to TRBJ2-7; unclear D gene. Trimming shortened V by 6 bases and J by 5 bases, and 11 bases separated the two germline ends. This CDR3 contains 12 residues. The chain's CDR3 is CASSVLSNEQYF. The CDR3 DNA sequence: TGTGCCAGCAGCGTACTCTCTAACGAGCAGTACTTC.

This clonotype turned up a few times. The chain has TRBV12-3 or TRBV12-4 and TRBJ1-6; 11 bases map to TRBD1. Trimming took 5 bases from V and 9 from J; bases not matched to a gene: 12. The CDR3 consists of 17 residues. The CDR3 sequence: CASSPGTGGWRGSPLHF. The CDR3 DNA reads as TGTGCCAGCAGTCCCGGGACAGGGGGTTGGCGGGGTTCACCCCTCCACTTT.

As concerns this clonotype: Sequence at one end of the junction differs from germline and may be a read error. This chain uses TRBV20-1 with TRBJ2-7; D ambiguous. CDR3 length: 13 residues. Germline V lookup: CDR1 DFQATT, CDR2 SNEGSKA (reference sequence). As DNA, the CDR3 is TGCGGTGCCATGGATCCAACCCGCTACGAGAAGTACTTC. It encodes CGAMDPTRYEKYF.

The rearrangement links TRBV20-1 to TRBJ2-3; 10 bases map to TRBD2. Trimming cost V 5 bases and J 6 bases; bases outside gene matches: 11. Germline-derived CDR1 and CDR2 are DFQATT and SNEGSKA (reference sequence). The CDR3 runs 15 residues. CDR3 protein: CSAPGTSEGRDTQYF. The CDR3 nucleotides read TGCAGTGCTCCCGGGACTAGCGAAGGGCGGGATACGCAGTATTTT.

This clonotype was seen only a few times. V gene TRBV6-1 combines with J gene TRBJ1-5; D possibly corresponds to TRBD1 (6 bases). The CDR3 is 15 amino acids. The V gene lost 7 bases and the J gene lost 5 bases, with 18 bases spanning the gap. Germline loops: CDR1 MNHNS, CDR2 SASEGT. CDR3 residues: CASKIGQGLHQPQHF. In nucleotides, the CDR3 is TGTGCCAGCAAAATAGGGCAGGGGCTACATCAGCCCCAGCATTTT.

CDR3 coding DNA: TGTGCCAGCAGAGCCTATACAGGGGTTCGCACAGATACGCAGTATTTT. It translates to CASRAYTGVRTDTQYF. The rearrangement joins TRBV2 to TRBJ2-3; 7 nucleotides match TRBD1. This CDR3 is 16 amino acids long. Germline CDR1 and CDR2: SNHLY and FYNNEI. The trim removed 6 bases at V and 1 base at J, leaving 10 bases unmatched. The entire variable domain, with the rest obtained from reference TRBV2 and TRBJ2-3, is as follows: EPEVTQTPSHQVTQMGQEVILRCVPISNHLYFYWYRQILGQKVEFLVSFYNNEISEKSEIFDDQFSVERPDGSNFTLKIRSTKLEDSAMYFCASRAYTGVRTDTQYFGPGTRLTVL.

This clonotype occurred many times. The rearrangement uses TRBV29-1 and TRBJ2-7; D is undetermined. The CDR3 spans 12 residues. Germline V gene data show CDR1 as SQVTM and CDR2 as ANQGSEA. Trimming took 3 bases from V and 3 from J, leaving 9 bases between them. The CDR3 loop is CSVDASGYEQYF. The CDR3 DNA follows: TGCAGCGTTGATGCTTCGGGCTACGAGCAGTACTTC.

This clonotype was counted only a few times. The chain links TRBV9 to TRBJ2-1; TRBD2 agrees at 9 bases. V lost 3 bases to trimming and J lost 7 bases; unmatched junction nucleotides: 8. The CDR3 loop spans 15 amino acids. The V gene's germline CDR1 is SGDLS and CDR2 YYNGEE. The CDR3 loop is CASSGAGGLLNEQFF. The CDR3 DNA reads TGTGCCAGCAGCGGGGCGGGGGGGCTCTTGAATGAGCAGTTCTTC.

V and J are TRBV9 and TRBJ2-1; 9 nucleotides line up with TRBD1. Germline CDR1 is SGDLS and CDR2 is YYNGEE. The CDR3 is made up of 17 amino acids. Unmatched junction bases numbered 11, after V lost 0 bases and J lost 7 bases. The DNA for the CDR3 is TGTGCCAGCAGCGTAGAGATCCGGGACAGGGCTGGGAATGAGCAGTTCTTC. The encoded protein is CASSVEIRDRAGNEQFF.

This clonotype turned up a few times. The chain couples TRBV20-1 to TRBJ2-1; possibly TRBD1 or TRBD2 for D (5 bases each). Germline assignment: CDR1 DFQATT and CDR2 SNEGSKA (reference sequence). The V gene lost 6 bases and the J gene lost 10 bases, with 19 bases spanning the gap. The CDR3 is made up of 13 amino acids. CDR3 sequence: CSARGTSDGEQFF. The CDR3 nucleotides are TGCAGTGCCCGAGGGACGAGCGATGGGGAGCAGTTCTTC.

The V and J genes are TRBV19 and TRBJ2-1, with 14 nucleotides matching TRBD2. V shed 7 bases and J 7 bases; nucleotides not matched to a gene: 15. The CDR3 is 18 residues long. Germline assignment: CDR1 LNHDA and CDR2 SQIVND (reference sequence). CDR3 sequence (DNA): TGTGCCAGTAACTCACCCCAGACTAGCGGGAGGGCTAAGAATGAGCAGTTCTTC. Amino acids: CASNSPQTSGRAKNEQFF.

In this sample, this clonotype turned up many times. This chain uses TRBV7-2 with TRBJ1-2, with 7 bases identical to TRBD1. The germline V gene has CDR1 SGHTA and CDR2 FQGNSA. V shed 5 bases and J 8 bases; nucleotides not matched to a gene: 11. The CDR3 runs 14 residues. The CDR3 is CASSTRTGEEGYTF. The DNA of the CDR3 is TGTGCCAGCAGCACCCGGACAGGAGAAGAAGGCTACACCTTC.

This clonotype was recorded at least ten times. The rearrangement links TRBV6-6 to TRBJ2-4; no firm D call. CDR3 size: 15 residues. Germline V CDR1 and CDR2: MNHNY, SVGAGI (reference sequence). V dropped 8 bases and J dropped 0 bases, with 14 bases sitting between them. In DNA form, the CDR3 reads TGTGCCAGCGGCGGCAGGAGTTTAGCCAAAAACATTCAGTACTTC. Protein: CASGGRSLAKNIQYF.

The J gene is TRBJ1-3, the V gene TRBV6-5; D is perhaps TRBD1 (5 bases). The V and J ends lost 5 bases and 4 bases respectively, with 18 bases between them. This CDR3 region has 16 residues. From germline, CDR1 is MNHEY and CDR2 SVGAGI. The CDR3, as DNA: TGTGCCAGCAGTCTAAGTCCGACAGAACTGGGAAACACCATATATTTT. This sequence encodes CASSLSPTELGNTIYF.

For this clonotype: It may be a read error: a sequence one base away is much more abundant. The V gene is TRBV7-2, the J gene TRBJ2-1; 8 nucleotides line up with TRBD2. CDR3 length equals 14 residues. Unmatched junction bases numbered 3, after V lost 4 bases and J lost 4 bases. CDR1 and CDR2 from the germline V gene are SGHTA and FQGNSA. The CDR3 sequence is CASSSQRGYNEQFF. Here the CDR3 DNA reads TGTGCCAGCAGCTCACAGCGGGGGTACAATGAGCAGTTCTTC.